Listed here are 32 T cell receptor beta chains from one sample, sequenced in a study of T cells in Graves' hyperthyroidism and ophthalmopathy. Authors of the study amplified TCR beta CDR3 regions from RNA transcripts. A set of HTBI primers served as the primers for a first-round RT-PCR of the TCR CDR3. TCRdb reprocessed the multiplex PCR reads via MiXCR and lists one record per CDR3 protein. Of approximately 610,000 distinct CDR3 sequences detected, about 15% appear once; the ten largest clones hold around 4.5%. The sample taken for sequencing was blood. These TCRs come from a woman aged 40 to 49 with Graves' ophthalmopathy.

This clonotype was observed at least ten times. The chain joins TRBV30 to TRBJ1-5; D is possibly TRBD1 (6 bases). There are 13 residues in the CDR3. From germline, CDR1 is GTSNPN and CDR2 SVGIG (reference sequence). Trimming took off 2 bases at V and 5 bases at J, with 10 bases between the two ends. Here the CDR3 DNA reads TGTGCCTGGAGTTGGGGGGCAGATCAGCCCCAGCATTTT. Translation: CAWSWGADQPQHF.

This rearrangement joins TRBV7-2 to TRBJ2-7; no reliable D call. This CDR3 spans 15 amino acids. V lost 2 bases and J lost 0, with 11 bases in between. Germline assignment: CDR1 SGHTA and CDR2 FQGNSA. CDR3 sequence reads: CASSLYGKSSYEQYF. CDR3 nucleotide sequence: TGTGCCAGCAGCTTATACGGCAAAAGCTCCTACGAGCAGTACTTC.

The table lists this clonotype with a count of one. The gene calls are TRBV12-3 or TRBV12-4 and TRBJ1-5; D is possibly TRBD1 (6 bases). V was shortened by 6 bases and J by 4 bases, with 16 bases between the two germline ends. The CDR3 totals 15 residues. The DNA of the CDR3 is TGTGCCAGCAGATCACCCGGGGGGCTGAATCAGCCCCAGCATTTT. Translating gives CASRSPGGLNQPQHF.

The sample holds many counts of this clonotype. The chain couples TRBV9 to TRBJ2-7; 9 positions match TRBD2. The CDR3 spans 22 residues. Germline V gene data show CDR1 as SGDLS and CDR2 as YYNGEE. Germline trimming cut 2 bases from V and 2 bases from J; bases unmatched to any gene: 26. The CDR3 DNA follows: TGTGCCAGCAGCGTGACCCGGACAGTGGGACTAGCCCCACCGGGGGTAACCTACGAGCAGTACTTC. It is translated as CASSVTRTVGLAPPGVTYEQYF.

The chain links TRBV2 to TRBJ2-5; no clear D. The CDR3 sequence is 13 residues long. Per germline, CDR1 SNHLY and CDR2 FYNNEI. V lost 3 bases and J 5 bases, leaving 10 bases between the germline ends. CDR3 nucleotide sequence: TGTGCCAGCAGTGATAACACTCAGGAGACCCAGTACTTC. Its protein product is CASSDNTQETQYF. Together with reference TRBV2 and TRBJ2-5, the CDR3 gives the full variable domain: EPEVTQTPSHQVTQMGQEVILRCVPISNHLYFYWYRQILGQKVEFLVSFYNNEISEKSEIFDDQFSVERPDGSNFTLKIRSTKLEDSAMYFCASSDNTQETQYFGPGTRLLVL.

This clonotype was found many times. The chain uses TRBV28 and TRBJ1-1, with a tentative D call TRBD1 (6 bases). The CDR3 contains 12 residues. Trimming removed 2 bases at V and 11 bases at J, with 12 bases between. Germline V lookup: CDR1 MDHEN, CDR2 SYDVKM. CDR3 nucleotide sequence: TGTGCCAGCAGTTTAGAGGGGGGGGGTGCTTTCTTT. Translated, it gives CASSLEGGGAFF.

This clonotype was seen ten or more times. The chain employs TRBV19 and TRBJ1-2, with D possibly matching TRBD1 (5 bases). Per the germline V gene, CDR1 is LNHDA and CDR2 is SQIVND (reference sequence). The CDR3 is made up of 12 amino acids. Trimming cost V 5 bases and J 7 bases, with 11 bases left between them. CDR3 nucleotides: TGTGCCAGTAGTCCCGACAGTTTTGGCTACACCTTC. Its protein is CASSPDSFGYTF.

This clonotype was observed at least ten times. One end of the junction is discordant with germline, which a read error may explain. CDR3 residues: CASSFRTVQETQYF. In nucleotides, the CDR3 is TGCGCCAGCAGCTTTAGAACAGTCCAAGAGACCCAGTACTTC. The V call is TRBV12-3 or TRBV12-4, the J call TRBJ2-5; D uncertain. This CDR3 has 14 residues.

The chain carries TRBV20-1 and TRBJ2-7; D remains ambiguous. There are 16 residues in the CDR3. The V end lost 0 bases, the J end lost 1 base, and 16 bases lay between the germline ends. Germline CDR1 reads DFQATT; CDR2 reads SNEGSKA (reference sequence). The CDR3 DNA reads as TGCAGTGCTAGAGAGTGGGTAAGGACCTCTTCCTACGAGCAGTACTTC. It specifies CSAREWVRTSSYEQYF.

This clonotype was detected many times. The CDR3 sequence is CSARDRRSGVLYEQYF. Written as DNA, the CDR3 is TGCAGTGCTAGAGATCGTAGGAGCGGGGTTCTCTACGAGCAGTACTTC. The chain links TRBV20-1 to TRBJ2-7, with TRBD2 identical over 7 bases. The CDR3 is 16 amino acids. With 0 bases clipped from V and 3 bases from J, the junction kept 11 bases outside the gene matches. The germline V gene encodes CDR1 DFQATT and CDR2 SNEGSKA (reference sequence).

This clonotype has at least ten counts. CDR3 protein: CASSLWVPKTGRRETQYF. DNA of the CDR3: TGTGCCAGCAGCTTATGGGTTCCGAAGACAGGGCGGAGAGAGACCCAGTACTTC. This rearrangement joins TRBV11-1 to TRBJ2-5; TRBD1 matches at 7 bases. The V segment lost 2 bases and the J segment 4 bases; nucleotides outside the gene matches: 16. CDR3 length: 18 amino acids. CDR1 is SGHAT, CDR2 FQDESV, per germline (reference sequence).

The chain is built from TRBV9 and TRBJ2-5; D is perhaps TRBD1 (5 bases). Per the germline V gene, CDR1 is SGDLS and CDR2 is YYNGEE. Deletions cut 0 bases from V and 3 bases from J, with 9 bases between. The CDR3 loop spans 14 amino acids. The CDR3 protein is CASSVGFREETQYF. DNA for the CDR3: TGTGCCAGCAGCGTAGGTTTCAGGGAAGAGACCCAGTACTTC.

The sample holds many counts of this clonotype. The chain is built from TRBV6-1 and TRBJ1-2; D not resolved. Trimming took 6 bases from V and 1 from J, leaving 15 bases between them. Looked up from germline, CDR1 is MNHNS and CDR2 is SASEGT. The CDR3 runs 15 residues. The CDR3 coding sequence is TGTGCCAGCAGAAACGAGGGCGTACTTAACTATGGCTACACCTTC. Its protein product is CASRNEGVLNYGYTF.

The sample holds many counts of this clonotype. The chain recombines TRBV20-1 with TRBJ2-7, with TRBD2 matching over 11 bases. This CDR3 spans 15 amino acids. The germline V gene encodes CDR1 DFQATT and CDR2 SNEGSKA (reference sequence). The V and J ends lost 3 bases and 0 bases, in that order; junction bases with no gene match: 4. The CDR3 DNA reads TGCAGTGCTAGGAGGACTAGCGGGTACTCCTACGAGCAGTACTTC. Encoded protein: CSARRTSGYSYEQYF.

The chain is built from TRBV19 and TRBJ1-1; TRBD1 matches at 8 bases. The CDR3 runs to 14 residues. The ends lost 7 bases at V and 5 bases at J; junction bases unmatched: 9. Germline-derived CDR1 and CDR2 are LNHDA and SQIVND (reference sequence). CDR3 region: CASNTGQGGTEAFF. CDR3 coding DNA: TGTGCCAGTAACACCGGACAGGGCGGTACTGAAGCTTTCTTT.

This clonotype has ten or more counts. The chain has TRBV20-1 and TRBJ1-5; no clear D gene. This CDR3 is 17 amino acids long. Per germline, CDR1 DFQATT and CDR2 SNEGSKA (reference sequence). V dropped 0 bases and J dropped 4 bases, with 19 bases sitting between them. In nucleotides, the CDR3 is TGCAGTGCTAGAGATCCCGTAGTCCTTGAATGGAATCAGCCCCAGCATTTT. Translated, it gives CSARDPVVLEWNQPQHF.

About this clonotype: This may be a read error: a much more frequent sequence differs by one nucleotide. V is TRBV20-1 and J is TRBJ2-7; D perhaps matches TRBD2 (5 bases). Trimming removed 5 bases at V and 3 bases at J, with 17 bases between. CDR3 length: 14 residues. Germline CDR1 is DFQATT and CDR2 is SNEGSKA (reference sequence). CDR3 sequence: CSAGYRRELYEQYF. In DNA form, the CDR3 reads TGCAGTGCTGGATACCGACGGGAACTCTACGAGCAGTACTTC.

This clonotype was counted ten times or more. The V call is TRBV30, the J call TRBJ1-2; D is perhaps TRBD1 (6 bases). Per the germline V gene, CDR1 is GTSNPN and CDR2 is SVGIG (reference sequence). V gave up 0 bases and J gave up 5 bases, with 13 bases separating them. This CDR3 has 14 residues. CDR3 bases: TGTGCCTGGAGTGTACCAGGGGCGAGATATGGCTACACCTTC. It translates to CAWSVPGARYGYTF.

There are many counts of this clonotype. The J gene is TRBJ2-7, the V gene TRBV6-1; perhaps D is TRBD1 or TRBD2 (8 bases each). CDR1 is MNHNS and CDR2 is SASEGT in the germline V gene. V was shortened by 9 bases and J by 2 bases, with 17 bases between the two germline ends. This CDR3 is built from 14 residues. The CDR3 reads CASSGTGGPYEQYF. In nucleotides, the CDR3 is TGTGCCAGTAGCGGGACAGGAGGTCCCTACGAGCAGTACTTC.

Comment on this clonotype: A much more abundant neighbour one base away suggests this may be a read error. Without the conserved terminal phenylalanine or tryptophan, this CDR3 likely stems from a read error. This sequence joins TRBV12-3 or TRBV12-4 and TRBJ2-7; 7 positions match TRBD2. The J segment lost 7 bases and the V segment lost 1 base, leaving 7 bases of the junction unmatched. This CDR3 is built from 14 residues. CDR3 coding DNA: TGTGCCAGCAGTTTAGGTGGGGGGGTTCGGGAGCAGTACTTG. Translating gives CASSLGGGVREQYL.

This clonotype showed up many times. The rearrangement joins TRBV20-1 to TRBJ2-7; TRBD2 aligns across 15 bases. Looked up from germline, CDR1 is DFQATT and CDR2 is SNEGSKA (reference sequence). The CDR3 totals 16 residues. V lost 3 bases, J lost 3 bases, and 6 bases stayed unmatched. CDR3 protein: CSASSGLAGGLYEQYF. In nucleotides, the CDR3 is TGCAGTGCTAGTTCTGGACTAGCGGGAGGGCTCTACGAGCAGTACTTC.

There are many counts of this clonotype. V usage is TRBV6-1 and J usage is TRBJ2-2, with D possibly matching TRBD2 (7 bases). CDR3 length: 16 residues. Trimming removed 5 bases at V and 6 bases at J, with 19 bases between. Germline V gives CDR1 MNHNS, CDR2 SASEGT. CDR3 amino acids: CASSTPGRGTPGELFF. The CDR3 nucleotides are TGTGCCAGCAGTACCCCGGGGAGGGGGACCCCCGGGGAGCTGTTTTTT.

This clonotype was picked up many times. This chain joins TRBV27 and TRBJ1-2; D might be TRBD1 (5 bases). The CDR3 runs 15 residues. The germline CDR1 and CDR2 sequences are MNHEY and SMNVEV (reference sequence). V lost 4 bases to trimming and J lost 4 bases, with 16 bases between them. The CDR3 coding sequence is TGTGCCAGCAGTTCCCCGGGACTTATGTCCTATGGCTACACCTTC. Amino acids: CASSSPGLMSYGYTF.

The sample holds a few counts of this clonotype. This could be a read error, since a much larger clone is one nucleotide away. The chain employs TRBV12-3 or TRBV12-4 and TRBJ2-2, with D tentatively TRBD2 (6 bases). The CDR3 spans 14 residues. In DNA, the CDR3 is TGTGCCAGCAGTTTTTCCGGGAACACCGGGGGGCTGTTTTTT. Translated, it gives CASSFSGNTGGLFF.

This clonotype was counted at least ten times. This chain links TRBV2 with TRBJ2-7; TRBD2 is a possible D gene (6 bases). The V end lost 2 bases, the J end lost 4 bases, and 15 bases lay between the germline ends. In germline, CDR1 is SNHLY, CDR2 FYNNEI. The CDR3 totals 15 residues. The CDR3 bases are TGTGCCAGCAGTGAATCTTTTTCCGGGGGTTACGAGCAGTACTTC. Its translation is CASSESFSGGYEQYF.

Details on this clonotype: A much larger clone differs from this one at a single base, so this may be a read error. The CDR3 ends on some other residue instead of the conserved phenylalanine or tryptophan, so this is likely a read error. The J gene is TRBJ2-7, the V gene TRBV13; the D gene is possibly TRBD2 (5 bases). This CDR3 contains 15 residues. CDR1 is PRHDT, CDR2 FYEKMQ, per germline (reference sequence). V was cut by 3 bases and J by 4 bases, with 16 bases left in between. The CDR3 reads CASSFMNRRVYEQYY. In DNA, the CDR3 is TGTGCCAGCAGCTTCATGAACCGGCGGGTGTACGAGCAGTACTAC.

This clonotype was seen ten or more times. V gene TRBV20-1 combines with J gene TRBJ1-2; 12 bases agree with TRBD1. Per germline, CDR1 DFQATT and CDR2 SNEGSKA (reference sequence). CDR3 length: 14 amino acids. Losses at the gene ends were 3 bases for V and 5 bases for J; bases not matched to a gene: 4. The CDR3 coding sequence is TGCAGTGCTAGGGGACAGGGGGCCGATTATGGCTACACCTTC. Residues: CSARGQGADYGYTF.

The chain carries TRBV19 and TRBJ1-1; 8 nucleotides line up with TRBD1. V shed 10 bases and J 4 bases; nucleotides not matched to a gene: 5. This CDR3 contains 12 residues. Germline CDR1 and CDR2: LNHDA and SQIVND (reference sequence). The CDR3 loop is CATGQGLTEAFF. As DNA, the CDR3 is TGTGCCACCGGACAGGGTCTCACTGAAGCTTTCTTT.

The chain employs TRBV7-2 and TRBJ2-7; a weak D match, TRBD1 (5 bases). This CDR3 contains 15 residues. V lost 1 base, J lost 1 base, and 11 bases lay in between. Germline V gene data show CDR1 as SGHTA and CDR2 as FQGNSA. The CDR3 DNA reads as TGTGCCAGCAGCTTAGTGGCAGGGCAGTCCTACGAGCAGTACTTC. Encoded protein: CASSLVAGQSYEQYF.

This clonotype was seen only a few times. The CDR3 coding sequence is TGCGCCAGCAGCGAGGGGCCGTCGAACACTGAAGCTTTCTTT. It codes for CASSEGPSNTEAFF. V and J are TRBV5-1 and TRBJ1-1; maybe TRBD1 (5 bases). Trimming removed 4 bases at V and 1 base at J, with 11 bases between. CDR3 length equals 14 residues. The germline gives CDR1 SGHRS, CDR2 YFSETQ.

This clonotype was counted many times. The V gene is TRBV29-1, the J gene TRBJ2-7; D is uncertain. V was clipped by 5 bases and J by 3 bases, with 14 bases between them. Germline V CDR1 and CDR2: SQVTM, ANQGSEA. This CDR3 spans 13 amino acids. For the CDR3, the DNA is TGCAGCGTTCGAAGTCCGGGCGTCTACGAGCAGTACTTC. This translates into CSVRSPGVYEQYF.

V usage is TRBV12-3 or TRBV12-4 and J usage is TRBJ1-5; no clear D gene. CDR3 length: 13 residues. Trimming stripped 5 bases from V and 2 bases from J, with 7 bases between. The CDR3 loop reads CASSANGNQPQHF. The CDR3 DNA sequence: TGTGCCAGCAGTGCTAATGGCAATCAGCCCCAGCATTTT.